This T cell receptor (beta chain) was retrieved from a study of blood T cell repertoires in COVID-19. Across the study: T cells, B-cell-depleted T cells, or PBMCs supplied cDNA or gDNA.

Losses at the gene ends were 0 bases for V and 2 bases for J; bases not matched to a gene: 3. CDR1 and CDR2 (germline): SGHDT, YYEEEE. CDR3 length: 15 amino acids. Authors' analysis steps: Estimation of nucleated cell counts relied on the amplification of reference gene primers. Only in-frame clones appear in the TCRdb table, and some are missing; sequencing was by immunoSEQ multiplex PCR. From that table come the V and J calls and clone size; the DNA was used to work out D and trimming. In the table there are roughly 87,000 clones, about 88% of which are singletons. Sequences were obtained from peripheral blood. The TCR sequence derives from a man aged 40-49 years with acute or convalescent COVID-19. The J gene is TRBJ2-7, the V gene TRBV5-6; TRBD1 aligns across 9 bases. This CDR3 is CASSLGGQGTYEQYF. As DNA, the CDR3 is TGTGCCAGCAGCTTGGGAGGACAGGGGACCTACGAGCAGTACTTC. The full variable domain, its missing parts supplied by reference TRBV5-6 and TRBJ2-7, is DAGVTQSPTHLIKTRGQQVTLRCSPKSGHDTVSWYQQALGQGPQFIFQYYEEEERQRGNFPDRFSGHQFPNYSSELNVNALLLGDSALYLCASSLGGQGTYEQYFGPGTRLTVT.